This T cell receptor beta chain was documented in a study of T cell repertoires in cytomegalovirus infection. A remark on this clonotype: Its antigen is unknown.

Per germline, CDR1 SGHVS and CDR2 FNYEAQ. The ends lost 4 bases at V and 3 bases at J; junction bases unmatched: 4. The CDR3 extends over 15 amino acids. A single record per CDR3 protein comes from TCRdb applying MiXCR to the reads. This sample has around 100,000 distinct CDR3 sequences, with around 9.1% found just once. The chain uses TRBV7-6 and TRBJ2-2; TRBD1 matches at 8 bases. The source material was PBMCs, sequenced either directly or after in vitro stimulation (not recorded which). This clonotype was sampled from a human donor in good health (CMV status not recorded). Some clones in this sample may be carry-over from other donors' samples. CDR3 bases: TGTGCCAGCAGCTCGACAGGGGCTTACACCGGGGAGCTGTTTTTT. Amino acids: CASSSTGAYTGELFF.